The sequence of this T cell receptor beta chain was determined in a study of blood T cells in healthy people across ages (dated by TCRdb to the mid-2010s). About the full investigation: In model experiments, template switching captured about one uniquely barcoded TCR beta cDNA molecule for every two T cells. The study measured age-related changes in TCR beta repertoire diversity using deep sequencing normalized with unique cDNA molecular identifiers. Four age groups were formed from the donors: young (average around 15 years), middle-aged (less than 40), aged (about 62) and long-lived (roughly 88). To avoid experimental bias, donors of different ages were spread randomly across the sequencing lanes. For two donors (one aged 18 to 29 and one aged 80 or older), the study analyzed two additional independent replicas of 1 million unique cDNA reads from the same blood draw. Broad study findings and their caveats: A strong correlation was found between observed TCR beta diversity and the percentage of naive T cells measured by flow cytometry. Bulk unsorted PBMC profiling prevented conclusive comparison of naive and antigen-experienced compartments. Compared with the aged group, the long-lived group had more naive CD4+ T cells, fewer expanded clones and increased TCR diversity, suggesting age selection. Estimates of total diversity based on one million sequenced T cells were considered lower bounds and underestimates. As age increased, observed TCR beta diversity per million T cells dropped in a roughly linear way, and a significant reduction was already evident by age roughly 40. Because donor CMV infection status was unknown, age-related changes in expanded clonotypes were potentially confounded.

The roughly 39 donors, aged 6 to 90 years, were systemically healthy Caucasian individuals from Russia. Roughly 11 milliliters of peripheral blood were drawn from each donor into EDTA-treated Vacutainer tubes. Ficoll-Paque density-gradient centrifugation was used to isolate PBMCs, with at least 6 million per sample. Trizol reagent was used to extract total RNA from PBMCs, with at least 6 micrograms per sample. For every donor, an aliquot of PBMCs went through flow cytometry to measure the percentages of naive CD45RAhigh/CD27high T cells. V lost 8 bases and J lost 11 bases; the stretch between them is 15 bases long. The CDR3, from cysteine to phenylalanine, totals 11 residues. Solely the CDR3 DNA is kept, with 33 bases framed from the first base. The protocol used for the library was 5' RACE. The sequencer was an Illumina HiSeq 2500. A second PCR of 7 to 11 cycles was run with a J-beta primer mix and a sample-barcoded 5' primer. A template-switch 5' adaptor carrying 12 random nucleotides introduced a unique molecular identifier onto each TCR beta cDNA molecule. At least 2.5 million CDR3-containing paired-end reads were obtained from each sample. First-strand cDNA was synthesized from all RNA with the Mint cDNA synthesis kit, primed by a TRBC-specific oligonucleotide. Following uracil-DNA glycosylase treatment, all cDNA underwent a first 18-cycle PCR with the universal primers M1SS and BC2_uni_R. Turning to the authors' computational methods: For normalization, 1 million high-quality reads were randomly selected from each sample, with every read carrying a distinct molecular identifier. Reads sharing molecular identifiers were discarded rather than binned into consensus sequences. MiTCR, with a Q25 quality threshold and the strictest error-elimination algorithm, was used for CDR3 identification, clonotype clustering and error correction. Lower-bound total TCR beta diversity was estimated with a nonparametric unseen species model using Euler transformation. In TCRdb, the public reads were trimmed at Q25 with fastp and aligned with MiXCR, with productive beta chains retained. Entries are consolidated by CDR3 protein sequence, retaining the most common genes and DNA. TCRdb, rather than the study authors, made the V and J calls. A total of around 1,500,000 distinct CDR3 sequences appear in this sample, 28% of them only once. 7.7% of the sample is in the top ten clones.

Remarks on this clonotype: Its target antigen remains unknown. This clone may be a read error of a much larger clone one base away.

This receptor was obtained from a woman aged 25 to 39 in good health. Sample: blood. The chain couples TRBV12-3 or TRBV12-4 to TRBJ2-5; no confident D gene assignment can be made. CDR3 region: CASALSLEQYF. Here is the DNA: TGTGCCAGCGCCCTTTCCCTTGAGCAGTACTTC.